A single sample gave rise to the 29 T cell receptor beta chains below, sequenced in a study of cytomegalovirus exposure and HLA in healthy donors. The PCR employed 60 Vbeta primers together with 13 Jbeta primers. Profiling relied on immunoSEQ multiplex PCR, and the TCRdb table lists in-frame clones only, not all of them. Among some 51,000 clones listed, 65% to 80% were seen once. The sequencing sample was made of PBMCs. Receptors originate from a female donor in good health and CMV-seronegative.

This sequence joins TRBV7-8 and TRBJ2-1, with 7 bases lining up with TRBD1. V lost 2 bases, J lost 8 bases, and 18 bases stayed unmatched. This CDR3 spans 18 amino acids. Per germline, CDR1 SGHVS and CDR2 FQNEAQ. Here the CDR3 DNA reads TGTGCCAGCAGCTTATTGACTTACAGGGGCGCTCTCGCCGATGAGCAGTTCTTC. This sequence encodes CASSLLTYRGALADEQFF.

The chain combines TRBV7-2 with TRBJ1-2, with D tentatively TRBD1 (5 bases). Germline V gene data show CDR1 as SGHTA and CDR2 as FQGNSA. Trimming stripped 5 bases from V and 6 bases from J, with 22 bases between. CDR3 size: 16 residues. The DNA for the CDR3 is TGTGCCAGCAGCAATGACCAGGGCCTATGGACGGATGGCTACACCTTC. It codes for CASSNDQGLWTDGYTF.

This clone was observed a single time. The chain combines TRBV5-1 with TRBJ2-1; D may be TRBD1 (5 bases). V shed 0 bases and J shed 7 bases, with 8 bases lying between them. There are 13 residues in the CDR3. CDR1 and CDR2 from the germline V gene are SGHRS and YFSETQ. The CDR3 is CASSLAQGNEQFF. Here the CDR3 DNA reads TGCGCCAGCAGCTTGGCCCAGGGAAATGAGCAGTTCTTC.

The chain couples TRBV30 to TRBJ1-1, with D possibly matching TRBD1 (5 bases). CDR3 length: 14 amino acids. The V end lost 4 bases, the J end lost 1 base, and 13 bases lay between the germline ends. Germline CDR1 is GTSNPN and CDR2 is SVGIG (reference sequence). CDR3: CAWNFQGGNTEAFF. The CDR3 DNA follows: TGTGCCTGGAATTTCCAGGGAGGGAACACTGAAGCTTTCTTT.

J is TRBJ2-3 and V is TRBV28, with D possibly being TRBD2 (5 bases). Trimming left V 4 bases short and J 2 bases short, with 13 bases between. Germline loops: CDR1 MDHEN, CDR2 SYDVKM. The CDR3 consists of 15 residues. CDR3 sequence: CASSSGGLHTDTQYF. CDR3 nucleotide sequence: TGTGCCAGCAGTTCCGGCGGGCTACACACAGATACGCAGTATTTT.

The chain uses TRBV6-5 and TRBJ1-4, with D possibly being TRBD1 (6 bases). The CDR3 is 15 residues long. V lost 6 bases to trimming and J lost 4 bases, with 15 bases between them. Looked up from germline, CDR1 is MNHEY and CDR2 is SVGAGI. CDR3 coding DNA: TGTGCCAGCAGGGCTAAGGACAGCTTTAATGAAAAACTGTTTTTT. As protein: CASRAKDSFNEKLFF.

The rearrangement joins TRBV6-4 to TRBJ2-1; TRBD2 matches 10 bases. This CDR3 region has 15 residues. Per germline, CDR1 MRHNA and CDR2 SNTAGT. J lost 5 bases, V lost 2 bases, and 3 bases had no gene match. CDR3 sequence (DNA): TGTGCCAGCAGTGACGGGCTAGCGGGGGACAATGAGCAGTTCTTC. It codes for CASSDGLAGDNEQFF.

The CDR3 loop is CASSFPPREGRTTKETQYF. The DNA for the CDR3 is TGTGCCAGCAGTTTCCCTCCACGGGAGGGCCGTACGACGAAAGAGACCCAGTACTTC. This chain connects TRBV28 to TRBJ2-5; 8 bases map to TRBD2. V was pared by 3 bases and J by 3 bases, with 18 bases of the junction left unmatched. This CDR3 is 19 amino acids long. Germline loops: CDR1 MDHEN, CDR2 SYDVKM. The whole variable domain, remainder taken from reference TRBV28 and TRBJ2-5, is DVKVTQSSRYLVKRTGEKVFLECVQDMDHENMFWYRQDPGLGLRLIYFSYDVKMKEKGDIPEGYSVSREKKERFSLILESASTNQTSMYLCASSFPPREGRTTKETQYFGPGTRLLVL.

This clone has more than one count but fewer than ten. The gene calls are TRBV10-3 and TRBJ2-3; TRBD2 matches at 11 bases. The CDR3 runs to 16 residues. Looked up from germline, CDR1 is ENHRY and CDR2 is SYGVKD. V gave up 2 bases and J gave up 0 bases; unmatched junction bases: 1. The CDR3 DNA sequence: TGTGCCATCAGTGAGAGACTAGCGGGAAGCACAGATACGCAGTATTTT. This translates into CAISERLAGSTDTQYF.

As regards this clone: An end of the junction differs from the germline gene, which may be a read error. V is TRBV29-1 and J is TRBJ2-1; 7 nucleotides line up with TRBD2. The CDR3 contains 15 residues. CDR1 and CDR2 from the germline V gene are SQVTM and ANQGSEA. The CDR3 DNA follows: TGCAGTGTTGGTCGGGAGGACATCTCCTACAATGAGCAGTTCTTC. Translation: CSVGREDISYNEQFF.

This clone has more than one count but fewer than ten. The chain recombines TRBV6-5 with TRBJ2-7; 8 positions match TRBD1. Per germline, CDR1 MNHEY and CDR2 SVGAGI. The CDR3 has 15 residues. With V trimmed by 6 bases and J by 6 bases, 13 bases remained unmatched. The CDR3 bases are TGTGCCAGCAGGCCCGGCGGACAGGGAAGCCGCGAGCAGTACTTC. It is translated as CASRPGGQGSREQYF.

This rearrangement joins TRBV5-1 to TRBJ2-5; TRBD1 aligns across 8 bases. The J call may be wrong; the DNA end is better matched by TRBJ2-7. Germline CDR1 SGHRS, CDR2 YFSETQ. The CDR3 sequence is 13 residues long. This CDR3 reads CASSLGQGNEQYF. For the CDR3, the DNA is TGCGCCAGCAGCTTGGGACAGGGGAACGAGCAGTACTTC.

The chain is built from TRBV5-6 and TRBJ2-1; D may be TRBD2 (6 bases). The CDR3 extends over 15 amino acids. V was pared by 4 bases and J by 11 bases, with 22 bases between. From germline, CDR1 is SGHDT and CDR2 YYEEEE. The CDR3 DNA reads TGTGCCAGCAGCCTACCGGGGGTACACCCCAAGCAGCAGTTCTTC. It is translated as CASSLPGVHPKQQFF.

The chain employs TRBV2 and TRBJ2-5; D not resolved. The ends were cut back, 5 bases at V and 2 bases at J, with 9 bases in the middle. This CDR3 comprises 13 residues. CDR1 and CDR2 from the germline V gene are SNHLY and FYNNEI. CDR3 in amino acids: CASSPIPQETQYF. CDR3 coding DNA: TGTGCCAGCAGTCCTATCCCGCAAGAGACCCAGTACTTC.

This chain joins TRBV7-6 and TRBJ2-7; D call uncertain. Trimming removed 1 base from V and 5 bases from J, with 9 bases in between. This CDR3 has 13 residues. Germline CDR1 is SGHVS and CDR2 is FNYEAQ. CDR3 DNA: TGTGCCAGCAGCTTAGGGTGGAGCGACGAGCAGTACTTC. Its protein is CASSLGWSDEQYF.

As DNA, the CDR3 is TGTGCCAGCAGTCTGCTATACAGGGTGGACGGGGAGCTGTTTTTT. Encoded protein: CASSLLYRVDGELFF. The genes are TRBV28 and TRBJ2-2; TRBD1 is a possible D gene (6 bases). Germline V lookup: CDR1 MDHEN, CDR2 SYDVKM. This CDR3 has 15 amino acids. V lost 5 bases and J lost 7, with 17 bases in between.

The chain carries TRBV4-3 and TRBJ2-2; TRBD1 is a possible D gene (6 bases). The CDR3 is 14 residues long. Germline assignment: CDR1 LGHNA and CDR2 YSLEER. V was trimmed by 9 bases and J by 5 bases, leaving 16 bases between them. The CDR3 nucleotides read TGCGCCAGTAGAAAAAGCAGGGGAACCGGGGAGCTGTTTTTT. It encodes CASRKSRGTGELFF.

The rearrangement uses TRBV28 and TRBJ2-3; no clear D. CDR1 and CDR2 from the germline V gene are MDHEN and SYDVKM. This CDR3 contains 12 residues. The V gene lost 3 bases and the J gene lost 6 bases, with 7 bases spanning the gap. CDR3 residues: CASSFSQDTQYF. The CDR3 DNA is TGTGCCAGCAGTTTTTCCCAGGATACGCAGTATTTT.

This chain uses TRBV28 with TRBJ1-5; D perhaps matches TRBD1 (6 bases). This CDR3 is 14 amino acids long. Germline CDR1 is MDHEN and CDR2 is SYDVKM. Trimming shortened V by 4 bases and J by 9 bases, and 16 bases separated the two germline ends. The CDR3 nucleotides are TGTGCCAGCAGTTCCTTGACAGGCTCTGGGCCCCAGCATTTT. Translating it yields CASSSLTGSGPQHF.

The chain has TRBV6-1 and TRBJ1-4; the D is unclear. V was pared by 4 bases and J by 7 bases, with 10 bases between. This CDR3 is built from 13 residues. CDR1 is MNHNS and CDR2 is SASEGT in the germline V gene. The CDR3 DNA reads as TGTGCCAGCAGTGCCGACTTGGCTGAAAAACTGTTTTTT. Translation: CASSADLAEKLFF.

This chain uses TRBV29-1 with TRBJ2-4; D is perhaps TRBD2 (5 bases). There are 12 residues in the CDR3. Germline values: CDR1 SQVTM, CDR2 ANQGSEA. Trimming shortened V by 6 bases and J by 7 bases, and 13 bases separated the two germline ends. For the CDR3, the DNA is TGCAGCGTCGCGGGCCAAGAGAACATTCAGTACTTC. Translating it yields CSVAGQENIQYF. The full variable domain, completed using reference TRBV29-1 and TRBJ2-4, is SAVISQKPSRDICQRGTSLTIQCQVDSQVTMMFWYRQQPGQSLTLIATANQGSEATYESGFVIDKFPISRPNLTFSTLTVSNMSPEDSSIYLCSVAGQENIQYFGAGTRLSVL.

This clone was picked up a small number of times. The chain has TRBV28 and TRBJ2-7, with 8 positions matching TRBD1. With V trimmed by 4 bases and J by 4 bases, 6 bases remained unmatched. Germline CDR1 reads MDHEN; CDR2 reads SYDVKM. The CDR3 is 14 amino acids. CDR3 region: CASSSGQGPYEQYF. CDR3 DNA: TGTGCCAGCAGTTCCGGACAGGGCCCTTACGAGCAGTACTTC. Drawing the rest from reference TRBV28 and TRBJ2-7, the complete variable domain is DVKVTQSSRYLVKRTGEKVFLECVQDMDHENMFWYRQDPGLGLRLIYFSYDVKMKEKGDIPEGYSVSREKKERFSLILESASTNQTSMYLCASSSGQGPYEQYFGPGTRLTVT.

This rearrangement joins TRBV15 to TRBJ2-5, with 8 bases that match TRBD1. The end of the DNA fits TRBJ2-7 better, so the J call may be wrong. The germline V gene has CDR1 LNHNV and CDR2 YYDKDF (reference sequence). The CDR3 spans 16 residues. This CDR3 reads CATSRADRALSYEQYF. CDR3 nucleotides: TGTGCCACCAGCAGAGCGGACAGGGCCCTCTCCTACGAGCAGTACTTC.

CDR3 amino acids: CASSFLSDRVAEAFF. CDR3 in DNA: TGTGCCAGCAGTTTCCTCAGTGACAGGGTTGCTGAAGCTTTCTTT. The chain joins TRBV27 to TRBJ1-1; 7 nucleotides align to TRBD1. V shed 3 bases, J shed 6 bases, and the junction held 10 bases outside the gene matches. The germline CDR1 and CDR2 sequences are MNHEY and SMNVEV (reference sequence). The CDR3 contains 15 residues.

This clone was seen a handful of times. The chain employs TRBV28 and TRBJ2-7; D not resolved. The CDR3 totals 11 residues. The germline gives CDR1 MDHEN, CDR2 SYDVKM. V was trimmed by 4 bases and J by 2 bases, leaving 3 bases between them. The CDR3 nucleotides read TGTGCCAGCAGTTCCACCTACGAGCAGTACTTC. Protein sequence: CASSSTYEQYF. Looking up the rest from reference TRBV28 and TRBJ2-7 gives the full variable domain: DVKVTQSSRYLVKRTGEKVFLECVQDMDHENMFWYRQDPGLGLRLIYFSYDVKMKEKGDIPEGYSVSREKKERFSLILESASTNQTSMYLCASSSTYEQYFGPGTRLTVT.

V is TRBV27 and J is TRBJ2-3; D is perhaps TRBD2 (6 bases). Germline V gene lookup returns CDR1 MNHEY and CDR2 SMNVEV (reference sequence). V was cut by 2 bases and J by 1 base, with 10 bases left in between. This CDR3 has 15 amino acids. CDR3 region: CASSLSSGRTDTQYF. Written as DNA, the CDR3 is TGTGCCAGCAGTTTAAGTAGCGGACGCACAGATACGCAGTATTTT.

The V call is TRBV7-9, the J call TRBJ2-5, with TRBD1 matching over 7 bases. The J call may be in error: the DNA end matches TRBJ2-7 better. From germline, CDR1 is SEHNR and CDR2 FQNEAQ (reference sequence). This CDR3 contains 13 residues. The CDR3 sequence: CASSSGQSYEQYF. In DNA form, the CDR3 reads TGTGCCAGCAGCTCGGGACAGTCCTACGAGCAGTACTTC.

The chain couples TRBV9 to TRBJ2-5; unclear D gene. Per germline, CDR1 SGDLS and CDR2 YYNGEE. The CDR3 length is 13 residues. Deletions cut 0 bases from V and 5 bases from J, with 8 bases between. This CDR3 reads CASSVAPGETQYF. CDR3 coding DNA: TGTGCCAGCAGCGTAGCTCCCGGGGAGACCCAGTACTTC. Looking up the rest from reference TRBV9 and TRBJ2-5 gives the full variable domain: DSGVTQTPKHLITATGQRVTLRCSPRSGDLSVYWYQQSLDQGLQFLIQYYNGEERAKGNILERFSAQQFPDLHSELNLSSLELGDSALYFCASSVAPGETQYFGPGTRLLVL.

The V and J genes are TRBV7-2 and TRBJ1-6, with D possibly being TRBD1 (5 bases). V was clipped by 6 bases and J by 6 bases, with 18 bases between them. This CDR3 is 16 amino acids long. Germline V gene sequence: CDR1 SGHTA, CDR2 FQGNSA. In DNA form, the CDR3 reads TGTGCCAGCAGTCCTCTTGAGGTCAGGGCTAATTCACCCCTCCACTTT. Amino acid sequence: CASSPLEVRANSPLHF.